Below, one T cell receptor (beta chain) is given with its context. The antigen it binds to is not known. No base quality information exists; no much larger clone differs at one position. From the cysteine through the phenylalanine, the CDR3 covers 13 amino acids. Of all the DNA, just the CDR3 is kept, 39 bases in frame from base 1. V is shortened by 4 bases, J by 8 bases, and the region joining them spans 12 bases. In the germline V gene (reference sequence), CDR1 corresponds to LNHDA and CDR2 to SQIVND. TCR CDR3 regions were amplified from genomic DNA by multiplex PCR using the deep immunoSEQ assay. For each cell subset, the extracted genomic DNA was distributed evenly across all wells of several immunoSEQ 96-well plates, and each plate served as one replicate. For sorted subsets, about 210 ng of genomic DNA, equivalent to some 33,000 T cell genomes, went into each replicate PCR. The purified libraries were quantified using a Qubit 3.0 fluorometer, sized with a Bioanalyzer 2100, and then quantified again using the KAPA Library Quantification kit. A separate single-read 150-cycle Illumina NextSeq 550 flow cell was used to sequence each immunoSEQ 96-well plate. Regarding the original processing steps: Because the immunoSEQ output included only junctional sequences and no quality scores, the filtering could not be the same as the filtering used for full-length reads. Sequences were annotated with PyIR, a Python wrapper for IgBLAST v1.9, using IMGT germline references to assign V/J genes and CDR3. Reads were removed for weak V/J assignments (E-value above 1e-6), missing CDR3, stop codons, out-of-frame junctions, or ambiguous translated residues. V3J clonotypes were defined as sequences sharing the same inferred V gene, J gene, and CDR3 amino acid sequence. The percentage overlap between two repertoires was calculated by dividing the number of shared unique clonotypes by the size of the smaller repertoire. Richness of each repertoire was evaluated using RTK rarefaction, the Chao1 estimator, and Recon v2.1 estimates of unobserved clonotypes. For all TCRbeta clonotypes obtained by the gDNA method from several donors, generation probabilities were computed with OLGA. TCRdb limited this immuneACCESS table to in-frame rearrangements with V and J called. A share of clones is missing; checked studies link under half to unresolved V genes, and the rest is unexplained. The D gene and trimming were derived from the DNA, and the V and J assignments and clone size from that table. Present in this sample are about 800,000 clones, around 96% of which were seen just once. The top ten clonotypes cover less than 0.25% of the sample.

For the CD8 naive samples, CD45RO-negative cells were positively selected for CCR7, yielding a CD45RA+CCR7+ population from which TemRA cells were excluded. The donors were healthy, HIV-negative adults who had no recently reported acute infections or vaccinations. All donors were Caucasian adults living in Nashville, Tennessee, USA. Blood was obtained by leukapheresis, after which PBMCs were separated by Ficoll-Histopaque density gradient centrifugation and cryopreserved in liquid nitrogen vapor phase. Purity and quantity of every magnetically sorted T cell population were checked by analytical flow cytometry. Each sorted fraction had its genomic DNA isolated and then quantified by UV absorbance on a Nanodrop 2000c. The sample belongs to a study of shared clonotypes between healthy human individuals (dated by TCRdb to the early 2020s). In terms of the full investigation: Three men and two women, aged 18 to 49 years, made up the cohort. To estimate repertoire size and how much clonotypes are shared between individuals, the study performed deep sequencing of blood TCR repertoires from five healthy adults. Leukapheresis yielded between about 0.85 and 9.5 billion PBMCs per donor. For each donor, CD4 naive and CD4 memory were each given three plates, CD8 naive was given two plates, and CD8 memory was given one plate. Libraries were prepared and TCR repertoires were sequenced by different laboratories using diverse techniques, in order to increase sequencing depth and limit assay-specific biases. Points the paper makes about the study in general: Compared with non-shared clonotypes, clonotypes shared by all four sorted-subset donors had higher generation probabilities. Because the study included a small number of donors, the genetic and exposure-history diversity represented was limited. Sharing across a few donors was observed for around 4.8% of naive CD4, over 3% of naive CD8, around 2.5% of memory CD4, and about 0.4% of memory CD8 clonotypes. Based on pairwise subsampling, the degree of clonotype sharing among donors was expected to be affected by sequencing depth. Rarefaction of sorted-subset datasets indicated incomplete sequencing despite the large sequencing depth. Naive subsets generally had larger estimated clonotype richness than memory subsets. Sampling was limited to blood, and TCR repertoires in tissue likely differ from TCR repertoires in blood.

This receptor chain uses TRBV19 and TRBJ2-1, with no confident D gene call. The receptor comes from a man under 40 in good health. Material for sequencing was naive CD8+ T cells sorted from blood. Interpreted using the paper, the cell subset or site label stands for: CD45RA+CCR7+. The CDR3 region reads CASSTSFRDEQFF. The nucleotide sequence reads TGTGCCAGTAGTACTTCATTTCGGGATGAGCAGTTCTTC.